This section outlines one TCR beta chain sequence together with its context. Its antigen remains unidentified. Naive CD8 cells, CD45RO-negative and positively selected for CCR7, excluded terminally differentiated effector memory CD45RA+ cells. The data originate from a study of shared clonotypes between healthy human individuals. Whole-study context: Each donor contributed plates that comprised three CD4 naive, three CD4 memory, two CD8 naive and one CD8 memory. The study, taken as a whole, reports: What naive subsets generally showed was a larger estimated richness than memory subsets showed.

The CDR3 runs 17 residues. Germline CDR1 and CDR2: MNHNS and SASEGT. V was pared by 0 bases and J by 3 bases, with 18 bases between. Replicate PCRs from sorted subsets contained about 0.2 ug DNA, which is 29,000 or so T cell genomes. Measured with immunoSEQ multiplex PCR; TCRdb has only the in-frame clones, and not every one. The sample has some 2,000,000 clones; about 95% are singletons. The chain uses TRBV6-1 and TRBJ2-7; D is possibly TRBD1 or TRBD2 (5 bases each). Sequencing was done on a sample of naive CD8+ T cells sorted from blood. The sequence derives from a man between 18 and 35 years old in good health. The CDR3 here is CASSEAQWDGGFYEQYF. In DNA form, the CDR3 reads TGTGCCAGCAGTGAAGCGCAGTGGGACGGAGGATTCTACGAGCAGTACTTC.